The clone carrying this TCR beta chain has just a few counts. The antigen is undetermined. Treatment: oral pan-JAK inhibitor, 5-10 mg twice daily. PBMCs were stained for CD3, CD4 and CD8, and CD4+ and CD8+ T cells were sorted. Reverse transcription of extracted RNA yielded cDNA, which provided the sequencing template. Sequencing used immunoSEQ multiplex PCR; TCRdb keeps in-frame clones, though not all of them. The table has about 120,000 clones, roughly 50% seen once. Trimming removed 4 bases from V and 4 bases from J; junction bases left unmatched: 1. Germline assignment: CDR1 MGHRA and CDR2 YSYEKL. The CDR3 length is 12 residues. This sample was taken from a study of CD8+ T cells in alopecia areata. Study-wide results and caveats: Lesional scalp, notably in alopecia totalis/universalis, had clonality above that of normal scalp.

Sequenced here: CD8+ T cells sorted from blood, sampled at week 24, from a patient treated with tofacitinib. This clonotype was sampled from a human donor with alopecia areata. J is TRBJ2-7 and V is TRBV4-1, with TRBD2 matching over 7 bases. CDR3 in amino acids: CASSPGGYEQYF. CDR3 sequence (DNA): TGCGCCAGCAGCCCCGGGGGGTACGAGCAGTACTTC.